The source of this T cell receptor beta chain is a study of OX40 agonist ivuxolimab in advanced cancers. V was pared by 5 bases and J by 8 bases, with 19 bases between. CDR1 and CDR2 (germline): MDHEN, SYDVKM. The CDR3 is 15 residues long. Sequencing was performed with immunoSEQ multiplex PCR; in TCRdb, only in-frame clones are kept and a portion is missing. The data hold more than 45,000 clones, with approximately 90% observed a single time. Autoimmune disease history or systemic immunosuppression disqualified patients. Researchers took blood at baseline, on cycle 4 day 1, and on cycle 7 day 1. The sample was CD4+ or CD8+ T cells sorted from blood, taken in a trial of the OX40 agonist ivuxolimab. This receptor was obtained from an adult with an advanced solid tumor such as melanoma, head and neck, liver or kidney cancer. V usage is TRBV28 and J usage is TRBJ2-1; a weak D match, TRBD2 (6 bases). Written as DNA, the CDR3 is TGTGCCAGCAGTGCTCGGGGGTCGACGGTGGATGAGCAGTTCTTC. This encodes CASSARGSTVDEQFF.